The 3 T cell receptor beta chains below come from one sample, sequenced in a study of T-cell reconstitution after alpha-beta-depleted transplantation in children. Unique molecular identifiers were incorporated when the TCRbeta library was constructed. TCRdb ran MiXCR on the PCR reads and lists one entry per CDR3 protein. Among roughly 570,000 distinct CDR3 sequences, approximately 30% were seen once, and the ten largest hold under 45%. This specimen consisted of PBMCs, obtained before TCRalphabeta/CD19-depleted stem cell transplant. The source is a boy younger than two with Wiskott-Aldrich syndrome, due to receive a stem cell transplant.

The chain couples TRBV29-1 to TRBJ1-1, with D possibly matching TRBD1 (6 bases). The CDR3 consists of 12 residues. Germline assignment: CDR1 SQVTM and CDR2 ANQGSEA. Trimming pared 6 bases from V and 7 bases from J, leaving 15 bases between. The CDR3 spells CSVTGWAVEAFF. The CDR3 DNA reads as TGCAGCGTAACAGGGTGGGCTGTTGAAGCTTTCTTT.

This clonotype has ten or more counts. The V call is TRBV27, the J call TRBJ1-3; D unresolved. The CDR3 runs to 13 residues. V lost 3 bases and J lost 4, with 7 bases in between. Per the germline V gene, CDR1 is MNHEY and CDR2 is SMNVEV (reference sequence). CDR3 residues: CASSLAQGNTIYF. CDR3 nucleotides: TGTGCCAGCAGTTTGGCCCAGGGAAACACCATATATTTT.

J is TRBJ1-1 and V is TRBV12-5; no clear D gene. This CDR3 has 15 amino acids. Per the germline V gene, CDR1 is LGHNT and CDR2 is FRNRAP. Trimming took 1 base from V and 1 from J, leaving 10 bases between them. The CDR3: CASGLGQERNTEAFF. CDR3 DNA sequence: TGTGCTAGTGGTTTGGGTCAGGAGAGGAACACTGAAGCTTTCTTT.